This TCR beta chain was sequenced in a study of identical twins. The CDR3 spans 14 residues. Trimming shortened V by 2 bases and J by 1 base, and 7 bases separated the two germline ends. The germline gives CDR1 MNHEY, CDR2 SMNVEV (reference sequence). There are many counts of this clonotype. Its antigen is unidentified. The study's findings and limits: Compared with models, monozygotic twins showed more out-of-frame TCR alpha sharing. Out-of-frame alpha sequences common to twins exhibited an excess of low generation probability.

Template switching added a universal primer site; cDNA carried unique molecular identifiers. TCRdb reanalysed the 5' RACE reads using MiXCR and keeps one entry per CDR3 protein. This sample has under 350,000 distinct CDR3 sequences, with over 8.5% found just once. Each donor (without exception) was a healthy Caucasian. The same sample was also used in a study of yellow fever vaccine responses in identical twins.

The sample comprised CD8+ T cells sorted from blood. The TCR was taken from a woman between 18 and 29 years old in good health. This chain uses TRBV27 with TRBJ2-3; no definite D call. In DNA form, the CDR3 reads TGTGCCAGCAGTTTAATAGAGGGCACAGATACGCAGTATTTT. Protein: CASSLIEGTDTQYF.